This T cell receptor (beta chain) was retrieved from a study of vaccination effects on CD4 cells after COVID-19. Germline assignment: CDR1 SEHNR and CDR2 FQNEAQ (reference sequence). The V end was cut by 5 bases, the J end by 7 bases, with 14 bases between. CDR3 length equals 13 residues. Using immunoSEQ multiplex PCR, the repertoire was profiled, and TCRdb retains in-frame clones only, with some absent. The sample holds 71,000 or so clones, over 65% seen once. The ViraFEST assay expanded antigen-specific CD4+ T cells with viral peptide pools before sequencing. Cultured cells yielded isolated CD4+ T cells after less than 11 days. Negative nucleocapsid antibody tests before and after vaccination confirmed no previous SARS-CoV-2 infection. Cultivation was performed at around 2 million PBMC per well with roughly 10 IU/ml IL-2 and about 9.2 ug/ml peptides added. Days 3 and 7 saw half the medium replaced with IL-2 medium.

On this clone itself: What it binds is not known.

The clonotype was recovered from a human donor who received a COVID-19 vaccine. The chain carries TRBV7-9 and TRBJ1-1; the D is unclear. The sample was CD4+ T cells from PBMCs cultured with HCoV-OC43 spike peptides, taken before COVID-19 vaccination. Noted subset: HCoV-OC43 spike overlapping peptide pool stimulation. CDR3: CASSPTRFGEAFF. CDR3 bases: TGTGCCAGCAGCCCGACCCGATTCGGTGAAGCTTTCTTT.